A selection of T cell receptor beta chains follows, all from one sample in a study of CD8 T cells in Susac syndrome. TCRdb re-called the immunoSEQ multiplex PCR reads through MiXCR, storing one row per CDR3 protein. The repertoire holds about 160,000 distinct CDR3 sequences, with roughly 95% as singletons. Specimen: CD4+ T cells from PBMCs. The source is a human donor in good health. The CDR3 runs from the conserved cysteine through the conserved F or W. The D gene is left open where the match is weak. Size is stated for part of the rows, as once, few or many counts, or as a class when the clone is expanded.

>TRBV12-3/TRBV12-4|TRBJ2-4|NA|NA
CASSLNGGPKNIQYF
TGTGCCAGCAGCTTAAACGGGGGCCCCAAAAACATTCAGTACTTC
>TRBV12-3/TRBV12-4|TRBJ1-6|few|TRBD1
CASSSPGQGNSPLHF
TGTGCCAGCAGTTCCCCGGGACAGGGGAATTCACCCCTCCACTTT
>TRBV30|TRBJ2-6|NA|NA
CAWRREPNVLTF
TGTGCCTGGAGAAGGGAACCCAACGTCCTGACTTTC
>TRBV7-9|TRBJ1-3|NA|NA
CASSPGQRGNTIYF
TGTGCCAGCAGCCCGGGACAACGAGGAAACACCATATATTTT
>TRBV7-2|TRBJ2-5|NA|NA
CASRGQEGETQYF
TGTGCCAGCAGGGGGCAAGAGGGGGAGACCCAGTACTTC
>TRBV24-1|TRBJ1-6|NA|TRBD1
CAGHRGDNSPLHF
TGTGCCGGCCACAGGGGGGATAATTCACCCCTCCACTTT
>TRBV23-1|TRBJ2-6|NA|NA
CASSQWGASSGANVLTF
TGCGCCAGCAGTCAATGGGGGGCTAGCTCTGGGGCCAACGTCCTGACTTTC
>TRBV2|TRBJ2-7|NA|NA
CASSEGRTEQYF
TGTGCCAGCAGTGAAGGGCGTACCGAGCAGTACTTC
>TRBV23-1|TRBJ2-5|NA|NA
CASSQSLSVYGHF
TGCGCCAGCAGTCAATCGCTTAGCGTTTACGGCCACTTC
>TRBV19|TRBJ1-2|NA|NA
CASSRIGYGYTF
TGTGCCAGTAGCAGGATCGGCTATGGCTACACCTTC
>TRBV6-5|TRBJ1-5|NA|TRBD1
CASSYRTGTGPQHF
TGTGCCAGCAGCTATAGGACAGGGACGGGGCCCCAGCATTTT
>TRBV5-1|TRBJ1-1|NA|NA
CASSDPGRTEAFF
TGCGCCAGCAGCGACCCGGGGAGGACTGAAGCTTTCTTT
>TRBV7-3|TRBJ2-3|NA|NA
CASSFGTSTDTQYF
TGTGCCAGCAGCTTCGGGACTAGCACAGATACGCAGTATTTT
>TRBV15|TRBJ1-2|once|NA
CATSRDRMAGYTF
TGTGCCACCAGCAGAGACAGGATGGCGGGCTACACCTTC
>TRBV5-1|TRBJ1-4|NA|NA
CASSLGSRRTNEKLFF
TGCGCCAGCAGCTTGGGGTCCCGACGGACTAATGAAAAACTGTTTTTT
>TRBV4-1|TRBJ1-6|NA|TRBD1
CASSHNPGQGRIKNSPLHF
TGCGCCAGCAGCCACAACCCGGGACAGGGGAGGATTAAGAATTCACCCCTCCACTTT